The rows below give T cell receptor beta chains drawn from one sample of a study of T cell repertoires in cytomegalovirus infection. MiXCR was run by TCRdb on the reads, yielding one entry per CDR3 protein. Found here are roughly 180,000 distinct CDR3 sequences, about 28% of them singletons; the top ten hold 31%. Sample: PBMCs. The receptors here all came from a human donor in good health (CMV status not recorded). Some clones in this sample may be carry-over from other donors' samples. CDR3s include the opening cysteine and the closing phenylalanine or tryptophan. The order of the fields is CDR3 protein, V gene.

cdr3_aa: CASSPLRGGELFF
v_call: TRBV7-3

cdr3_aa: CASSLSLLGGEQFF
v_call: TRBV7-2

cdr3_aa: CASSLGSSGNTIYF
v_call: TRBV12-3/TRBV12-4

cdr3_aa: CAIKGITEAFF
v_call: TRBV10-3

cdr3_aa: CASSLPRTGPEKLFF
v_call: TRBV7-2

cdr3_aa: CASRGGPDGYTF
v_call: TRBV2

cdr3_aa: CASSLVGGELDTQYF
v_call: TRBV7-2

cdr3_aa: CASSPQKLSNQPQHF
v_call: TRBV19

cdr3_aa: CASSREGEAFF
v_call: TRBV12-3/TRBV12-4

cdr3_aa: CASSLTAVRGAGTVEQFF
v_call: TRBV7-3

cdr3_aa: CASTSLAGGELFF
v_call: TRBV6-2/TRBV6-3

cdr3_aa: CATLSQGTTNEKLFF
v_call: TRBV2

cdr3_aa: CASSLNMGQQETQYF
v_call: TRBV5-5

cdr3_aa: CASSSPPSGVRGDTQYF
v_call: TRBV5-4